These T cell receptor beta chains were read from a single sample in a study of T cell responses to AZD1222 COVID-19 vaccine. Using immunoSEQ multiplex PCR, the repertoire was profiled, and TCRdb retains in-frame clones only, with some absent. This sample yields about 100,000 clones, of which less than 90% are seen a single time; roughly 1.8% belongs to the top ten. The sequences come from peripheral blood, collected on day 0 of AZD1222 vaccination. All receptors come from an adult in good health. The CDR3 runs from the conserved cysteine through the conserved F or W. A D gene is named only where the DNA matches it firmly. Not every row has a clone size; where given, it reads once, few, many or a size class.

TGTGCCAGTAGTCTCCGGGACATTGCCTACGAGCAGTACTTC,CASSLRDIAYEQYF,-,-,TRBJ2-7,TRBV19
TGTGCCAGCTCAGCCGAGACAGGGTACCAAGAGACCCAGTACTTC,CASSAETGYQETQYF,few,TRBD1,TRBJ2-5,TRBV18
TGCGCCCGCAGCCAACTCGGCGACCGAAGGGAGACCCAGTACTTC,CARSQLGDRRETQYF,-,-,TRBJ2-5,TRBV4-1
TGTGCCAGTAGTATGACTAGCGGGAAGGACGAGCAGTACTTC,CASSMTSGKDEQYF,-,TRBD2,TRBJ2-7,TRBV19
TGTGCCAGCAGTTACTTGGGGGGCGACCACAATGAGCAGTTCTTC,CASSYLGGDHNEQFF,once,-,TRBJ2-1,TRBV6-5
TGTGCCAGCAGCTTAAGGGCTAGCGGGTACTACAATGAGCAGTTCTTC,CASSLRASGYYNEQFF,-,TRBD2,TRBJ2-1,TRBV11-1
TGTGCCAGCAGTTTCAGTCCCGGGGGTGGCTACACCTTC,CASSFSPGGGYTF,-,-,TRBJ1-2,TRBV28
TGTGCCTGGAGTGCCCTACCCTACGAGCAGTACTTC,CAWSALPYEQYF,-,-,TRBJ2-7,TRBV30
TGTGCCAGCAGCCCTAGACGGATGAACACTGAAGCTTTCTTT,CASSPRRMNTEAFF,-,-,TRBJ1-1,TRBV7-8
TGCAGTGCTTACAGGGTTCCCGAGCAGTACTTC,CSAYRVPEQYF,once,-,TRBJ2-7,TRBV20-1
TGTGCCAGCTCACCGCGGGAAGGTAGGAACGAGCAGTACTTC,CASSPREGRNEQYF,once,-,TRBJ2-7,TRBV18
TGTGCCAGCAGCCAAGATTTGCGTTCACCCCTCCACTTT,CASSQDLRSPLHF,many,-,TRBJ1-6,TRBV3-1/TRBV3-2
TGTGCCAGCACCGACATACAGGGGAAAAGGTACGAGCAGTACTTC,CASTDIQGKRYEQYF,once,TRBD1,TRBJ2-7,TRBV5-6
TGTGCCAGCAGCCAAATGGTGTCCCCGGGCTATGGCTACACCTTC,CASSQMVSPGYGYTF,-,-,TRBJ1-2,TRBV3-1/TRBV3-2
TGTGCCAGCAGCGACTTAAACTCCAGGGAGCTGTTTTTT,CASSDLNSRELFF,many,-,TRBJ2-2,TRBV13
TGCGCCAGCAGCCGCGTAGCGGGAGGGCCTGGCACAGATACGCAGTATTTT,CASSRVAGGPGTDTQYF,-,TRBD2,TRBJ2-3,TRBV4-3
TGTGCCAGCAGTGAGCGAGACAGGGGGAATTCACCCCTCCACTTT,CASSERDRGNSPLHF,-,TRBD1,TRBJ1-6,TRBV6-1
TGTGCCAGCTCACAAAATAGCGGGAGGGCCTACAATGAGCAGTTCTTC,CASSQNSGRAYNEQFF,-,TRBD2,TRBJ2-1,TRBV18
TGTGCCAGCAGTGAAGCACGGAGGGCCTACGAGCAGTACTTC,CASSEARRAYEQYF,-,-,TRBJ2-7,TRBV6-1
TGTGCCAGCAGTAGTAGTAGCACAGATACGCAGTATTTT,CASSSSSTDTQYF,-,-,TRBJ2-3,TRBV6-5
TGCAGCGGGGTTTATTACGGTGGCTACACCTTC,CSGVYYGGYTF,-,-,TRBJ1-2,TRBV29-1